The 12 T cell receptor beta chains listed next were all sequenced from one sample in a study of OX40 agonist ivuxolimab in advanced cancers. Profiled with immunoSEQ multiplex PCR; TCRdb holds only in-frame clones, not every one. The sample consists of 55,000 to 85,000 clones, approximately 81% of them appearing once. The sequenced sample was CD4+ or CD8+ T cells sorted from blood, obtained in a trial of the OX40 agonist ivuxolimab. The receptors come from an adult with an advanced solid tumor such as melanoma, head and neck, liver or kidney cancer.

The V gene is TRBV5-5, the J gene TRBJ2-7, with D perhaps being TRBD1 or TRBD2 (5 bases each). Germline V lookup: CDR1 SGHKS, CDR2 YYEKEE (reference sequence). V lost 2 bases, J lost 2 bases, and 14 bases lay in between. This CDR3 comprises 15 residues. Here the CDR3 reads CASSFAAGAAYEQYF. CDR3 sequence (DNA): TGTGCCAGCAGCTTCGCAGCCGGGGCCGCCTACGAGCAGTACTTC.

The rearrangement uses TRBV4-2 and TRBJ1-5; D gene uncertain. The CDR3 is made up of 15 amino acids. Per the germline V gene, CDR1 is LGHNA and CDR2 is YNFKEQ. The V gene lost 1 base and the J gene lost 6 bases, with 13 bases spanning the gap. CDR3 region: CASSQVALRGQPQHF. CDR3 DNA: TGTGCCAGCAGCCAAGTAGCCCTGAGAGGTCAGCCCCAGCATTTT.

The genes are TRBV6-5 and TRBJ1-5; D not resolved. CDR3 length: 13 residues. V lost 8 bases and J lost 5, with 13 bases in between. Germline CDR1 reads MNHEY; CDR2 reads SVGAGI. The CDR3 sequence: CASSRTIDQPQHF. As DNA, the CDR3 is TGTGCCAGCTCGAGGACCATCGATCAGCCCCAGCATTTT.

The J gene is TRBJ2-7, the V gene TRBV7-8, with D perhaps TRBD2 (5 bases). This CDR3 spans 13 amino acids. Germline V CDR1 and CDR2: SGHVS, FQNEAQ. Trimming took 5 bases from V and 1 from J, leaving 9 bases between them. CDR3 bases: TGTGCCAGCAGCGGACTGACATCCTACGAGCAGTACTTC. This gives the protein CASSGLTSYEQYF.

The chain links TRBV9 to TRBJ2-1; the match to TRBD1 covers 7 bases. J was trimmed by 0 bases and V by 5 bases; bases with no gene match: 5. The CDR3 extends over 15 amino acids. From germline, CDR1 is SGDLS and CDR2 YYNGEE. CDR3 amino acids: CASSVDRPSYNEQFF. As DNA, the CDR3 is TGTGCCAGCAGTGTGGACAGGCCCTCCTACAATGAGCAGTTCTTC.

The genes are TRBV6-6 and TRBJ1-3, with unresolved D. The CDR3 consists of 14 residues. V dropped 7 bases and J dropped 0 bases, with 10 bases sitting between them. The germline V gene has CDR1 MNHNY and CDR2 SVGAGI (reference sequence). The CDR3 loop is CASTSTLSGNTIYF. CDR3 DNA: TGTGCCAGCACCTCGACTCTCTCTGGAAACACCATATATTTT.

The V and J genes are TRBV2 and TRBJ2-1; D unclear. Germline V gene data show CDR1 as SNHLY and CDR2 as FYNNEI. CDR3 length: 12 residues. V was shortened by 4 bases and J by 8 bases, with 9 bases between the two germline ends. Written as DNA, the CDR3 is TGTGCCAGCAGTGGCCCTGGGGATGAGCAGTTCTTC. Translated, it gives CASSGPGDEQFF.

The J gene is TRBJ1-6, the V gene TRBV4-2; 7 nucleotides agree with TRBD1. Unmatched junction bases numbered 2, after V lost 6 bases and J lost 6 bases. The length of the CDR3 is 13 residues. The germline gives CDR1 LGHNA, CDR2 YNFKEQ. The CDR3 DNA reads TGTGCCAGCAGTCGGGACAGTAATTCACCCCTCCACTTT. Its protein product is CASSRDSNSPLHF.

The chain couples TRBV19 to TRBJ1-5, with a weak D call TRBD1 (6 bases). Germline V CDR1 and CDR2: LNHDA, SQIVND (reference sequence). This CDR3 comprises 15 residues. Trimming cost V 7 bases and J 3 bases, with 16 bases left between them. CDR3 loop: CASTLARGNNQPQHF. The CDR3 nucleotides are TGTGCCAGTACCCTGGCCAGGGGTAACAATCAGCCCCAGCATTTT.

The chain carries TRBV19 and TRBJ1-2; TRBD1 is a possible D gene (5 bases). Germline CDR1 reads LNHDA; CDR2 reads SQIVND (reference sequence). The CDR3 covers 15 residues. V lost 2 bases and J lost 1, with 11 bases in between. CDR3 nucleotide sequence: TGTGCCAGTAGTATATGGTCGGGACTTAACTATGGCTACACCTTC. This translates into CASSIWSGLNYGYTF. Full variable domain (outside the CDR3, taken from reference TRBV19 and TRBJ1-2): DGGITQSPKYLFRKEGQNVTLSCEQNLNHDAMYWYRQDPGQGLRLIYYSQIVNDFQKGDIAEGYSVSREKKESFPLTVTSAQKNPTAFYLCASSIWSGLNYGYTFGSGTRLTVV.

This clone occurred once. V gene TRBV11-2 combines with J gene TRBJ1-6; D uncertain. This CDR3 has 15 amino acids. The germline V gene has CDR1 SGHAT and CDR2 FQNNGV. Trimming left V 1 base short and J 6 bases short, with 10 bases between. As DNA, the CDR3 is TGTGCCAGCAGCTTAGTGCATGCGGGTAATTCACCCCTCCACTTT. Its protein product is CASSLVHAGNSPLHF.

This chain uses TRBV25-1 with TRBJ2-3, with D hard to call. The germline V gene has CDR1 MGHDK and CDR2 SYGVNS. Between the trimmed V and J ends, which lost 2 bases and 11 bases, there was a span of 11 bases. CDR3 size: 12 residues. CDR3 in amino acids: CASSEMGWGQYF. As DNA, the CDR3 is TGTGCCAGCAGTGAAATGGGTTGGGGGCAGTATTTT.